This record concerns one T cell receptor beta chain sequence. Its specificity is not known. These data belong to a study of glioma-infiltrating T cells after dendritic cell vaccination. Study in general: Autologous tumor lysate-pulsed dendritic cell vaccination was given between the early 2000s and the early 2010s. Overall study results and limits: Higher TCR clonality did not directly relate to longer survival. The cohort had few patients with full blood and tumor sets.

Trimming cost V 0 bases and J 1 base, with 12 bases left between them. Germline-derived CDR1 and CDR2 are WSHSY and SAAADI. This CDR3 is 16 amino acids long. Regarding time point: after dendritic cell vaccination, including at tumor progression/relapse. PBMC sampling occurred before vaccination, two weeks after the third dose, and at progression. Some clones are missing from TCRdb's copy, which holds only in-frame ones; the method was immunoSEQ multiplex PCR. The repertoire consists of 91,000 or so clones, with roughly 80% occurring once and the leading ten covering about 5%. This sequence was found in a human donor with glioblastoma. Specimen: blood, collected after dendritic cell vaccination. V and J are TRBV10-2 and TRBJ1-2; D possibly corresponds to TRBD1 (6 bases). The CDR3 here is CASSESQGIFNYGYTF. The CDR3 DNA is TGCGCCAGCAGTGAGTCCCAGGGGATATTTAACTATGGCTACACCTTC.